The entry below gives a single TCR beta chain sequence along with its context. The target antigen is unknown. This record comes from a study of beta chain features in type 1 diabetes. Study context: All samples together contributed 100 million to 120 million sorted cells for examination.

General observations from the study: All four CD4+ subsets from Type 1 diabetes patients carried moderately but significantly shorter TCRB CDR3s.

Isolated RNA was reverse transcribed in full, so expressed TCRB transcripts were sequenced. The protocol was immunoSEQ multiplex PCR, while the TCRdb copy is restricted to in-frame clones and leaves out a portion. In the table there are roughly 330,000 clones, 9.5% to 11% of which are singletons. J lost 7 bases, V lost 4 bases, and 8 bases had no gene match. There are 15 residues in the CDR3. Per germline, CDR1 SQVTM and CDR2 ANQGSEA. The sequence derives from a woman in her 30s in good health. This rearrangement joins TRBV29-1 to TRBJ2-1, with TRBD2 matching 12 bases. Sequenced material: naive CD4+ T cells from blood. The CDR3 nucleotides read TGCAGCGTTGGGGAACTAGCGGGAGGAAGGAATGAGCAGTTCTTC. Its translation is CSVGELAGGRNEQFF.